The rows below give T cell receptor beta chains drawn from one sample of a study of tumour-infiltrating T cells in Burkitt lymphoma. The assay was immunoSEQ multiplex PCR, and TCRdb's table has in-frame clones only and misses some. The sample shows around 15,000 clones, about 80% of them seen only once. Sequencing used tumor tissue. Every receptor here comes from a human donor with diffuse large B-cell lymphoma. The CDR3 runs from the conserved cysteine through the conserved F or W. The order of the fields is clone size, V gene, J gene, D gene, CDR3 protein, CDR3 DNA. A D gene is named only where the DNA matches it firmly. Part of the rows lack a size; the others show once, few, many or a class for expanded clones.

-,TRBV5-4,TRBJ2-7,TRBD1,CASSPGQLPSIYEQYF,TGTGCCAGCAGCCCGGGACAGCTCCCCTCCATCTACGAGCAGTACTTC
-,TRBV29-1,TRBJ2-7,-,CSARSFNYEQYF,TGCAGCGCCAGGTCCTTCAACTACGAGCAGTACTTC
-,TRBV18,TRBJ1-5,-,CASSPPGAGNQPQHF,TGTGCCAGCTCACCACCGGGGGCAGGCAATCAGCCCCAGCATTTT
-,TRBV10-1,TRBJ1-1,-,CASSERQGMNTEAFF,TGCGCCAGCAGTGAGAGGCAGGGGATGAACACTGAAGCTTTCTTT
-,TRBV29-1,TRBJ2-3,TRBD1,CSVGQGARGDTQYF,TGCAGCGTTGGTCAGGGGGCAAGGGGAGATACGCAGTATTTT
-,TRBV6-1,TRBJ1-5,-,CASSERPRVQPQHF,TGTGCCAGCAGTGAAAGGCCGAGGGTGCAGCCCCAGCATTTT
-,TRBV5-1,TRBJ1-3,TRBD1,CVSSLAGTGGAGNTIYF,TGCGTCAGCAGCTTGGCCGGGACAGGGGGCGCTGGAAACACCATATATTTT
-,TRBV4-3,TRBJ2-2,TRBD1,CASSQGRGQGNSGELFF,TGCGCCAGCAGCCAAGGAAGGGGACAGGGGAATTCAGGGGAGCTGTTTTTT
-,TRBV29-1,TRBJ1-1,-,CSAERGIQAFF,TGCAGCGCCGAAAGGGGGATTCAAGCTTTCTTT
-,TRBV29-1,TRBJ2-1,TRBD2,CSVDGASGAKTYNEQFF,TGCAGCGTTGATGGGGCTAGCGGGGCTAAAACCTACAATGAGCAGTTCTTC
-,TRBV19,TRBJ2-1,-,CASRRGIGGVGEQFF,TGTGCCAGCCGGAGGGGGATAGGAGGGGTCGGTGAGCAGTTCTTC
-,TRBV19,TRBJ2-7,TRBD2,CASKTSGFSYEQYF,TGTGCCAGCAAGACTAGCGGGTTCTCCTACGAGCAGTACTTC
-,TRBV21-1,TRBJ2-7,-,CASYCTGGSYEQYF,TGTGCCAGCTACTGCACGGGAGGCTCCTACGAGCAGTACTTC
-,TRBV29-1,TRBJ2-2,-,CSVEEGAGELFF,TGCAGCGTTGAAGAGGGGGCCGGGGAGCTGTTTTTT
-,TRBV6-1,TRBJ1-4,-,CASSEGGTNEKLFF,TGTGCCAGCAGTGAAGGGGGAACTAATGAAAAACTGTTTTTT
once,TRBV5-6,TRBJ1-3,TRBD1,CASINRGLGRTIYF,TGTGCCAGCATCAACAGGGGGCTAGGTCGGACCATATATTTT
-,TRBV6-5,TRBJ2-1,-,CASSVDGSSYNEQFF,TGTGCCAGCAGTGTAGACGGTAGCTCCTACAATGAGCAGTTCTTC
-,TRBV11-2,TRBJ1-3,-,CASSSGWGYTIYF,TGTGCCAGCAGTTCGGGGTGGGGATACACCATATATTTT
-,TRBV5-6,TRBJ1-4,TRBD1,CASSWGQAGEKLFF,TGTGCCAGCAGCTGGGGACAGGCGGGAGAAAAACTGTTTTTT
-,TRBV19,TRBJ2-7,-,CASSIGAYSYEQYF,TGTGCCAGTAGCATCGGGGCCTACTCCTACGAGCAGTACTTC
-,TRBV29-1,TRBJ2-7,TRBD1,CSVEQGAYEQYF,TGCAGCGTAGAACAGGGGGCCTACGAGCAGTACTTC
-,TRBV5-1,TRBJ2-2,-,CASSLSEGVGELFF,TGCGCCAGCAGCTTGTCCGAAGGGGTCGGGGAGCTGTTTTTT
-,TRBV15,TRBJ2-3,TRBD2,CATSREAGGTDTQYF,TGTGCCACCAGCAGGGAAGCGGGAGGCACAGATACGCAGTATTTT
-,TRBV5-1,TRBJ2-1,TRBD2,CASSSGAGGSYNEQFF,TGCGCCAGCAGCTCAGGAGCGGGAGGTTCCTACAATGAGCAGTTCTTC
once,TRBV5-1,TRBJ1-1,TRBD1,CASLGIGQAGNTEAFF,TGCGCCAGCCTCGGGATCGGACAGGCCGGGAACACTGAAGCTTTCTTT
-,TRBV27,TRBJ2-7,TRBD1,CASSFGTEHEQYF,TGTGCCAGCAGTTTCGGGACAGAACACGAGCAGTACTTC
-,TRBV18,TRBJ1-6,-,CAAKGDYNSPLHF,TGTGCCGCTAAGGGGGACTATAATTCACCCCTCCACTTT
-,TRBV21-1,TRBJ2-3,-,CASSPDLTVPLQGRRTDTQYF,TGTGCCAGCAGCCCTGACCTTACTGTTCCGTTGCAGGGGCGCAGAACAGATACGCAGTATTTT
-,TRBV9,TRBJ2-7,-,CASSVDGGPGEQYF,TGTGCCAGCAGCGTAGACGGGGGTCCGGGCGAGCAGTACTTC
-,TRBV11-2,TRBJ2-5,-,CASSLGVETQYF,TGTGCCAGCAGCTTAGGAGTGGAGACCCAGTACTTC
-,TRBV19,TRBJ1-1,-,CASSPRGVAEAFF,TGTGCCAGTAGTCCGCGTGGGGTTGCTGAAGCTTTCTTT
-,TRBV4-3,TRBJ2-2,-,CASSQGLGNTGELFF,TGCGCCAGCAGCCAAGGATTGGGTAACACCGGGGAGCTGTTTTTT
-,TRBV19,TRBJ1-1,-,CASSITDTEAFF,TGTGCCAGTAGCATAACAGACACTGAAGCTTTCTTT
-,TRBV27,TRBJ1-2,-,CASSLGGASGYTF,TGTGCCAGCAGTTTGGGAGGGGCCTCTGGCTACACCTTC
few,TRBV5-4,TRBJ2-2,-,CASSFGLAGELFF,TGTGCCAGCAGTTTCGGGCTTGCGGGGGAGCTGTTTTTT
few,TRBV7-8,TRBJ2-5,-,CASSLTGLETQYF,TGTGCCAGCAGCTTAACAGGGTTGGAGACCCAGTACTTC
-,TRBV4-1,TRBJ2-7,TRBD1,CASSLGTGTYEQYF,TGCGCCAGCAGCCTAGGGACAGGGACCTACGAGCAGTACTTC
-,TRBV9,TRBJ1-1,-,CASSVTGDPDTEAFF,TGTGCCAGCAGCGTGACAGGAGACCCGGACACTGAAGCTTTCTTT
-,TRBV27,TRBJ2-7,-,CASSSEGGGGEQYF,TGTGCCAGCAGCTCGGAAGGGGGGGGCGGCGAGCAGTACTTC
-,TRBV5-1,TRBJ2-3,TRBD2,CASSLEAGGIADTQYF,TGCGCCAGCAGCTTGGAAGCGGGGGGGATCGCAGATACGCAGTATTTT
few,TRBV21-1,TRBJ1-1,-,CASRLVQQNTEAFF,TGTGCCAGCAGACTCGTGCAGCAGAACACTGAAGCTTTCTTT
-,TRBV9,TRBJ1-3,-,CASSVGELGGNTIYF,TGTGCCAGCAGCGTAGGCGAGCTTGGGGGAAACACCATATATTTT
-,TRBV29-1,TRBJ1-2,-,CSVLLRPARNGYTF,TGCAGCGTACTTCTCCGACCCGCACGCAATGGCTACACCTTC
-,TRBV5-5,TRBJ1-5,-,CASSIGVMNQPQHF,TGTGCCAGCAGCATAGGGGTGATGAATCAGCCCCAGCATTTT
-,TRBV7-8,TRBJ1-4,-,CASSSTLGRINEKLFF,TGTGCCAGCAGCTCAACCTTGGGACGTATAAATGAAAAACTGTTTTTT
-,TRBV9,TRBJ2-2,-,CASSVDPSAGELFF,TGTGCCAGCAGCGTAGATCCTTCGGCCGGGGAGCTGTTTTTT
-,TRBV2,TRBJ2-1,-,CASSEVRYNEQFF,TGTGCCAGCAGTGAAGTGAGGTACAATGAGCAGTTCTTC
-,TRBV7-6,TRBJ2-1,TRBD1,CASSLSSRGNNEQFF,TGTGCCAGCAGCTTAAGTAGCAGGGGGAACAATGAGCAGTTCTTC
-,TRBV12-5,TRBJ2-7,TRBD1,CASGPRTSGTGDYEQYF,TGTGCTAGTGGTCCCCGAACATCCGGGACAGGGGATTACGAGCAGTACTTC
-,TRBV12-5,TRBJ1-1,TRBD1,CASGSSQGAYTEAFF,TGTGCTAGTGGTTCCTCACAGGGGGCCTACACTGAAGCTTTCTTT